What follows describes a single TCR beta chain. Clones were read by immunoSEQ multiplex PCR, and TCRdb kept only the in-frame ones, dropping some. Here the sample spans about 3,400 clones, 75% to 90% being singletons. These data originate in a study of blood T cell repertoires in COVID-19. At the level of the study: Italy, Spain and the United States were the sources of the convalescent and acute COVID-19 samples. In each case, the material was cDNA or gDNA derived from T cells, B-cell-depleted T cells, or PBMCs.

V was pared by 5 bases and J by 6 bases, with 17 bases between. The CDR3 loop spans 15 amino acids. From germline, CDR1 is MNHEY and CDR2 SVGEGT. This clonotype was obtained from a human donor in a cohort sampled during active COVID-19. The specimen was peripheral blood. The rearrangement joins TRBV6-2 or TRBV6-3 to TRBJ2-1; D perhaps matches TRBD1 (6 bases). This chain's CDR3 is CASSLRIQGTNEQFF. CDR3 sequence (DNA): TGTGCCAGCAGTCTACGAATACAGGGCACCAATGAGCAGTTCTTC.